The 13 T cell receptor beta chains below all came from one sample that was sequenced in a study of cytomegalovirus exposure and HLA in healthy donors. The primer mix had 60 Vbeta and 13 Jbeta primers. Some clones are missing from TCRdb's copy, which holds only in-frame ones; the method was immunoSEQ multiplex PCR. The sample contains roughly 200,000 clones, around 77% of which appear only once. The sequenced material came from PBMCs. The receptors shown here come from a woman aged 25-40 years in good health and CMV-seronegative.

The chain couples TRBV27 to TRBJ1-2; 9 bases align to TRBD1. Germline loops: CDR1 MNHEY, CDR2 SMNVEV (reference sequence). This CDR3 comprises 14 residues. The V segment lost 6 bases and the J segment 7 bases; nucleotides outside the gene matches: 9. DNA for the CDR3: TGTGCCAGCAGCCGGGACAGGGTTTTGTCTGGCTACACCTTC. Protein sequence: CASSRDRVLSGYTF.

The chain uses TRBV5-1 and TRBJ1-2, with 9 bases matching TRBD1. V gave up 0 bases and J gave up 7 bases; unmatched junction bases: 7. The germline gives CDR1 SGHRS, CDR2 YFSETQ. The CDR3 extends over 15 amino acids. The CDR3: CASSLVLRQGGGYTF. The CDR3 DNA sequence: TGCGCCAGCAGCTTGGTTTTAAGACAGGGGGGTGGCTACACCTTC.

The V call is TRBV5-6, the J call TRBJ2-1; TRBD2 aligns across 10 bases. V shed 0 bases, J shed 6 bases, and the junction held 3 bases outside the gene matches. Germline V gene sequence: CDR1 SGHDT, CDR2 YYEEEE. The CDR3 consists of 15 residues. Here the CDR3 DNA reads TGTGCCAGCAGCTTGGGGACTAGCGGCCTCAATGAGCAGTTCTTC. This sequence encodes CASSLGTSGLNEQFF.

This chain uses TRBV6-5 with TRBJ2-7; D is undetermined. With 2 bases removed from V and 6 bases from J, the gap between germline ends came to 5 bases. The CDR3 has 11 residues. Germline CDR1 MNHEY, CDR2 SVGAGI. The CDR3 region is CASSYRSEQYF. The DNA for the CDR3 is TGTGCCAGCAGTTACCGTAGCGAGCAGTACTTC.

The CDR3 loop is CASSEYGPRVRQFF. In DNA, the CDR3 is TGTGCCAGCAGTGAATATGGCCCCCGGGTGAGGCAGTTCTTC. The chain combines TRBV6-1 with TRBJ2-1, with no clear D. The germline V gene encodes CDR1 MNHNS and CDR2 SASEGT. With 2 bases removed from V and 12 bases from J, the gap between germline ends came to 17 bases. The CDR3 extends over 14 amino acids.

The genes are TRBV28 and TRBJ1-1, with 8 nucleotides matching TRBD1. Germline assignment: CDR1 MDHEN and CDR2 SYDVKM. The CDR3 is 13 residues long. The V gene end was trimmed by 5 bases and the J gene end by 11 bases; junction bases not matched to a gene: 10. The CDR3 here is CASSLYQGASAFF. The CDR3 DNA sequence: TGTGCCAGCAGTCTATATCAGGGGGCGTCGGCTTTCTTT.

The chain joins TRBV19 to TRBJ2-1, with TRBD2 matching over 7 bases. The CDR3 totals 13 residues. Trimming cost V 5 bases and J 8 bases; bases outside gene matches: 6. Germline CDR1 is LNHDA and CDR2 is SQIVND (reference sequence). CDR3 in DNA: TGTGCCAGTAGTCCGGGGGGAAATTATGAGCAGTTCTTC. Translation gives CASSPGGNYEQFF.

The rearrangement uses TRBV5-1 and TRBJ2-5; D ambiguous. The CDR3 has 13 amino acids. Germline CDR1 SGHRS, CDR2 YFSETQ. V was clipped by 5 bases and J by 2 bases, with 10 bases between them. CDR3 nucleotides: TGCGCCAGCAGAAACGGCGGTCAAGAGACCCAGTACTTC. Its protein product is CASRNGGQETQYF. The variable domain in full, with the rest retrieved from reference TRBV5-1 and TRBJ2-5, is KAGVTQTPRYLIKTRGQQVTLSCSPISGHRSVSWYQQTPGQGLQFLFEYFSETQRNKGNFPGRFSGRQFSNSRSEMNVSTLELGDSALYLCASRNGGQETQYFGPGTRLLVL.

This rearrangement joins TRBV5-4 to TRBJ2-5; TRBD1 is a possible D gene (6 bases). The germline CDR1 and CDR2 sequences are SGHNT and YYREEE (reference sequence). Trimming removed 3 bases at V and 4 bases at J, with 13 bases between. This CDR3 spans 14 amino acids. This chain's CDR3 is CASSSTGTRETQYF. The CDR3 DNA sequence: TGTGCCAGCAGCTCAACAGGGACGCGAGAGACCCAGTACTTC.

This clone was seen just once. The chain is built from TRBV7-9 and TRBJ2-6; D is ambiguous. Germline lookup yields CDR1 SEHNR and CDR2 FQNEAQ (reference sequence). The CDR3 sequence is 14 residues long. V lost 5 bases to trimming and J lost 2 bases, with 7 bases between them. CDR3 amino acids: CASSHTTGANVLTF. The CDR3 region has the DNA TGTGCCAGCAGCCACACGACTGGGGCCAACGTCCTGACTTTC.

The chain links TRBV5-1 to TRBJ2-5, with TRBD1 identical over 10 bases. With 1 base clipped from V and 4 bases from J, the junction kept 7 bases outside the gene matches. Germline values: CDR1 SGHRS, CDR2 YFSETQ. The length of the CDR3 is 16 residues. DNA of the CDR3: TGCGCCAGCAGCTTGCTGACCCGGGACAGGGGAGAGACCCAGTACTTC. Protein sequence: CASSLLTRDRGETQYF.

The rearrangement links TRBV19 to TRBJ2-5; 8 positions match TRBD2. V trimming: 2 bases; J trimming: 0 bases; junction bases outside the gene matches: 8. This CDR3 has 17 residues. Germline-derived CDR1 and CDR2 are LNHDA and SQIVND (reference sequence). The CDR3 is CASSIRSVAGYQETQYF. For the CDR3, the DNA is TGTGCCAGTAGTATAAGGTCGGTAGCGGGGTACCAAGAGACCCAGTACTTC.

This chain uses TRBV9 with TRBJ1-1, with D possibly matching TRBD1 (6 bases). V lost 2 bases, J lost 4 bases, and 12 bases lay in between. Germline V gives CDR1 SGDLS, CDR2 YYNGEE. The CDR3 has 14 residues. In nucleotides, the CDR3 is TGTGCCAGCAGCGTGCCCAGGGGCGCCACTGAAGCTTTCTTT. It translates to CASSVPRGATEAFF. The variable domain in full, completed from reference TRBV9 and TRBJ1-1, reads DSGVTQTPKHLITATGQRVTLRCSPRSGDLSVYWYQQSLDQGLQFLIQYYNGEERAKGNILERFSAQQFPDLHSELNLSSLELGDSALYFCASSVPRGATEAFFGQGTRLTVV.